This is a list of T cell receptor beta chains from one sample in a study of cytomegalovirus exposure and HLA in healthy donors. Sequencing was performed with immunoSEQ multiplex PCR; in TCRdb, only in-frame clones are kept and a portion is missing. The table has some 190,000 clones, more than 75% seen once. The sample consisted of PBMCs. All receptors come from a woman in her 30s in good health and CMV-seropositive. Both conserved end residues are trimmed from each CDR3. D genes are given only for firm matches. Size values are once, few and many counts, or a class for expanded clones, and some rows have none.

clone_size: .
j_call: TRBJ2-7
v_call: TRBV6-5
d_call: .
cdr3_aa: ASSYSSGELYEQY

clone_size: .
j_call: TRBJ2-7
v_call: TRBV6-5
d_call: .
cdr3_aa: ASTPGSEQY

clone_size: .
j_call: TRBJ2-5
v_call: TRBV5-1
d_call: TRBD2
cdr3_aa: ASSLSPAGVGETQY

clone_size: few
j_call: TRBJ2-1
v_call: TRBV7-9
d_call: TRBD1
cdr3_aa: ASSSLGQGTYNEQF

clone_size: .
j_call: TRBJ1-1
v_call: TRBV5-8
d_call: .
cdr3_aa: ASSLGYLPEAF

clone_size: .
j_call: TRBJ1-1
v_call: TRBV2
d_call: TRBD1
cdr3_aa: ASSWTGTTEAF

clone_size: once
j_call: TRBJ1-4
v_call: TRBV4-2
d_call: .
cdr3_aa: ASSDRDTAEKLF

clone_size: .
j_call: TRBJ1-1
v_call: TRBV7-9
d_call: TRBD1
cdr3_aa: ASSFPGQANTEAF

clone_size: .
j_call: TRBJ1-2
v_call: TRBV5-4
d_call: TRBD1
cdr3_aa: ASSFSDRATYGYT

clone_size: .
j_call: TRBJ1-2
v_call: TRBV5-4
d_call: .
cdr3_aa: ASSLKGRYGYT

clone_size: .
j_call: TRBJ1-1
v_call: TRBV4-1
d_call: TRBD1
cdr3_aa: ASSTRTGQGLDTEAF

clone_size: many
j_call: TRBJ2-1
v_call: TRBV5-1
d_call: TRBD1
cdr3_aa: ASSLGQGVGYEQF

clone_size: .
j_call: TRBJ1-2
v_call: TRBV10-3
d_call: .
cdr3_aa: AISEFWGDDGYGYT

clone_size: .
j_call: TRBJ2-6
v_call: TRBV5-4
d_call: .
cdr3_aa: ASSLGGSGANVLT

clone_size: .
j_call: TRBJ1-1
v_call: TRBV30
d_call: .
cdr3_aa: AWTRGHLNTEAF

clone_size: few
j_call: TRBJ2-6
v_call: TRBV2
d_call: .
cdr3_aa: ASSPSYGGSGANVLT

clone_size: .
j_call: TRBJ1-1
v_call: TRBV5-4
d_call: TRBD1
cdr3_aa: ASSRGQDTEAF

clone_size: .
j_call: TRBJ2-7
v_call: TRBV5-1
d_call: .
cdr3_aa: ASSVEHQGLSYEQY

clone_size: .
j_call: TRBJ1-1
v_call: TRBV27
d_call: TRBD1
cdr3_aa: ASSLRGTGWSEAF

clone_size: .
j_call: TRBJ1-1
v_call: TRBV15
d_call: .
cdr3_aa: ATSREEYTEAF

clone_size: .
j_call: TRBJ2-2
v_call: TRBV11-2
d_call: TRBD1
cdr3_aa: ASSRTGTGDGELF

clone_size: .
j_call: TRBJ2-2
v_call: TRBV7-9
d_call: TRBD2
cdr3_aa: ASSLTGGRGTGELF

clone_size: few
j_call: TRBJ2-7
v_call: TRBV5-4
d_call: .
cdr3_aa: ASSQAYGSYEQY

clone_size: few
j_call: TRBJ2-4
v_call: TRBV6-1
d_call: .
cdr3_aa: ASSAGLAKNIQY

clone_size: once
j_call: TRBJ1-2
v_call: TRBV7-9
d_call: .
cdr3_aa: ASQGQDYGYT

clone_size: .
j_call: TRBJ2-1
v_call: TRBV11-1
d_call: .
cdr3_aa: ASSLGPTTYNEQF

clone_size: .
j_call: TRBJ2-1
v_call: TRBV5-1
d_call: TRBD1
cdr3_aa: ASSLEGQGVNEQF